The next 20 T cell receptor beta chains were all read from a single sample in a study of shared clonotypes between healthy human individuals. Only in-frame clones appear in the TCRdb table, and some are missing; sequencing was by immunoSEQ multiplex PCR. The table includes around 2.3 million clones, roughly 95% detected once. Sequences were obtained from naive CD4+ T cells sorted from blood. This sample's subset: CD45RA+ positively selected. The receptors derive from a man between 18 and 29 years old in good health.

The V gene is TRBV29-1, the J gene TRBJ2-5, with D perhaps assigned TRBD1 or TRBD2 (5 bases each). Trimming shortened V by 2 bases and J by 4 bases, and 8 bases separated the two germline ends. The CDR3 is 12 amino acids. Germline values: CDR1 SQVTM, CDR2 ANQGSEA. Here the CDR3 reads CSVERGTETQYF. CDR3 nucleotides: TGCAGCGTTGAAAGAGGGACAGAGACCCAGTACTTC.

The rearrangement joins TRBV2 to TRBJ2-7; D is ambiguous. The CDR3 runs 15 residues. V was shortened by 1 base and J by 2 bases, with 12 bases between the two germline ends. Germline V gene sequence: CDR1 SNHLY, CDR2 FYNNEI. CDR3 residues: CASSEGLHGAYEQYF. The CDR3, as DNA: TGTGCCAGCAGTGAAGGTTTACATGGGGCCTACGAGCAGTACTTC.

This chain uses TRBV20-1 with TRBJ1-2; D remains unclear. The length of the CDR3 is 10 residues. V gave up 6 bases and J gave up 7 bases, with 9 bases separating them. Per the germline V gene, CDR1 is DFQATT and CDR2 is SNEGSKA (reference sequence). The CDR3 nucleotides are TGCAGTGCCCTTAGCGCTGGCTACACCTTC. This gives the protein CSALSAGYTF.

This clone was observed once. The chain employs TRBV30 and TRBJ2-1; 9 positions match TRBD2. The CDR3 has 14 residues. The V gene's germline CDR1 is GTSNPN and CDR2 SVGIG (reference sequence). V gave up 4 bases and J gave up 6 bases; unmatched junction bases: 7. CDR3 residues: CAWNRGGALNEQFF. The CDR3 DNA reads TGTGCCTGGAATCGCGGGGGGGCCCTCAATGAGCAGTTCTTC.

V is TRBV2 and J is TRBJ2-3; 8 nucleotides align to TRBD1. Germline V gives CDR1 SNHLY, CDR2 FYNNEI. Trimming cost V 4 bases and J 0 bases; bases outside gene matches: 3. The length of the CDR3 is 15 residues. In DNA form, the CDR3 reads TGTGCCAGCAGTGGACAGGGGCCTAGCACAGATACGCAGTATTTT. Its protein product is CASSGQGPSTDTQYF.

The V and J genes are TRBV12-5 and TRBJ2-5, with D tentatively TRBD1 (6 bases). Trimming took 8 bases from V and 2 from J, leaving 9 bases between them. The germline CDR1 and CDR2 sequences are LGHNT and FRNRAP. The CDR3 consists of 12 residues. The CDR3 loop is CASSRGQETQYF. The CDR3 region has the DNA TGTGCTAGTTCTAGGGGGCAAGAGACCCAGTACTTC.

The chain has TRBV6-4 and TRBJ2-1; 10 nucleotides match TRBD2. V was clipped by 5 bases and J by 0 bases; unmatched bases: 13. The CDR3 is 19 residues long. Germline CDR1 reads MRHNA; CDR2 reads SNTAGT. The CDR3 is CASSPWTSGSDHSYNEQFF. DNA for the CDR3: TGTGCCAGCAGTCCGTGGACTAGCGGATCTGATCACTCCTACAATGAGCAGTTCTTC.

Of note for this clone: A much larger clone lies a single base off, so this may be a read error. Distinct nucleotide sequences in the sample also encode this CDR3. This chain's CDR3 is CASSFGGNTEAFF. The CDR3 DNA follows: TGTGCCAGCAGCTTTGGGGGTAACACTGAAGCTTTCTTT. V usage is TRBV7-2 and J usage is TRBJ1-1; D perhaps matches TRBD1 (5 bases). Trimming left V 3 bases short and J 2 bases short, with 7 bases between. Germline V gives CDR1 SGHTA, CDR2 FQGNSA. CDR3 size: 13 residues.

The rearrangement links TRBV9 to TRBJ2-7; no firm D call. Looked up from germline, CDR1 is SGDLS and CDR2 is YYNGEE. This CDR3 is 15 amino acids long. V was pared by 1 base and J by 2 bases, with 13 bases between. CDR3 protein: CASSVQPDKPYEQYF. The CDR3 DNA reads TGTGCCAGCAGCGTACAGCCCGACAAGCCCTACGAGCAGTACTTC.

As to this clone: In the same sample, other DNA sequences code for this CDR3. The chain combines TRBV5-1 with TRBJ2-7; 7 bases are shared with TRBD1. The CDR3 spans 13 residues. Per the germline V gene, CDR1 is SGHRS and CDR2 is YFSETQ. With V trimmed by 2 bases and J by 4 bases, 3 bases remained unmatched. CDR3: CASSFRQGYEQYF. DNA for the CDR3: TGCGCCAGCAGCTTCAGACAGGGTTACGAGCAGTACTTC.

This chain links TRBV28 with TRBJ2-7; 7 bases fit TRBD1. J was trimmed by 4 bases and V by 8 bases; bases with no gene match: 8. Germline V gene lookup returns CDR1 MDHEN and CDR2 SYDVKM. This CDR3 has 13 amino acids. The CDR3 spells CASGSPDRYEQYF. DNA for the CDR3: TGTGCCAGCGGATCCCCGGACAGGTACGAGCAGTACTTC.

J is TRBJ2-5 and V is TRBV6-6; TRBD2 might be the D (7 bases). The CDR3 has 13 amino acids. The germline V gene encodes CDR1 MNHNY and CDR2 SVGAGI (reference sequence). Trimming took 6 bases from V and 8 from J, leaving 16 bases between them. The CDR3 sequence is CASSSLGGATQYF. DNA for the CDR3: TGTGCCAGCAGCTCTTTAGGGGGGGCAACCCAGTACTTC.

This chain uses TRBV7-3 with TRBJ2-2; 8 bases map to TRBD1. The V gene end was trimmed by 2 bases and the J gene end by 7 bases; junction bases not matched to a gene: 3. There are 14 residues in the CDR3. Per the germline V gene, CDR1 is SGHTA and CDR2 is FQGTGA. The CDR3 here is CASSLYRGIGELFF. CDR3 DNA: TGTGCCAGCAGCTTATACAGGGGGATCGGGGAGCTGTTTTTT.

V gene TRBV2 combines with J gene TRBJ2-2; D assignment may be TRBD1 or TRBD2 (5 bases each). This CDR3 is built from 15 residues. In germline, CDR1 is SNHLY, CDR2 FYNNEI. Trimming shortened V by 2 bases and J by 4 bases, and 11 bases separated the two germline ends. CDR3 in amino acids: CASSEKGPGTGELFF. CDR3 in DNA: TGTGCCAGCAGTGAAAAGGGACCAGGCACCGGGGAGCTGTTTTTT.

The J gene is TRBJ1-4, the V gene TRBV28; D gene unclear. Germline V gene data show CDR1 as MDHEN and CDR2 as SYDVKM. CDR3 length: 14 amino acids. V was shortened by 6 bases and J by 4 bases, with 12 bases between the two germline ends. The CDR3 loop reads CASRTGLYNEKLFF. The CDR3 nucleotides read TGTGCCAGCAGGACCGGACTTTATAATGAAAAACTGTTTTTT.

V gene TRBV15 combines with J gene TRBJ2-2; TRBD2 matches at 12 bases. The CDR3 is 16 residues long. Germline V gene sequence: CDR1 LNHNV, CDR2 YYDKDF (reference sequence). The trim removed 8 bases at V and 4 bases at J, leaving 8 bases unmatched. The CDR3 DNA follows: TGTGCCACCTTAACCGGGACTAGCGGGTCCACCGGGGAGCTGTTTTTT. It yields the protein CATLTGTSGSTGELFF. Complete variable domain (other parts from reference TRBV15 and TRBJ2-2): DAMVIQNPRYQVTQFGKPVTLSCSQTLNHNVMYWYQQKSSQAPKLLFHYYDKDFNNEADTPDNFQSRRPNTSFCFLDIRSPGLGDTAMYLCATLTGTSGSTGELFFGEGSRLTVL.

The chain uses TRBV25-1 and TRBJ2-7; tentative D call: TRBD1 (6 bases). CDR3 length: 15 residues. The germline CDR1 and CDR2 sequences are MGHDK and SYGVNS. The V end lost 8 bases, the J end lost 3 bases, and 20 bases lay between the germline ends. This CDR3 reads CASLPGQPGGYEQYF. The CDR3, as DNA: TGTGCCAGCCTCCCCGGACAGCCTGGTGGCTACGAGCAGTACTTC.

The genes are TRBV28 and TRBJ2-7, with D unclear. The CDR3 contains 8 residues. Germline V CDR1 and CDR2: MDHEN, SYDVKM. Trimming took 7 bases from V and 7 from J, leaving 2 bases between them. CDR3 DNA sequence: TGTGCCAGCATTGAGCAGTACTTC. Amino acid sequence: CASIEQYF. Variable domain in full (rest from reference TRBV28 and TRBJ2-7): DVKVTQSSRYLVKRTGEKVFLECVQDMDHENMFWYRQDPGLGLRLIYFSYDVKMKEKGDIPEGYSVSREKKERFSLILESASTNQTSMYLCASIEQYFGPGTRLTVT.

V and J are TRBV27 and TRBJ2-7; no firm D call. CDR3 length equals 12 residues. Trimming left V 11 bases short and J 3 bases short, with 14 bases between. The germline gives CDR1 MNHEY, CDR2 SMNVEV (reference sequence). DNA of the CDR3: TGTGCCCGGAAGGAAGGTGACTACGAGCAGTACTTC. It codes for CARKEGDYEQYF.

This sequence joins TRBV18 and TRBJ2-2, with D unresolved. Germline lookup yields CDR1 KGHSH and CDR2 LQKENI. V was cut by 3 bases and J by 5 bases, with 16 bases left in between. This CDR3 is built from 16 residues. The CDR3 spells CASSPMGRTETGELFF. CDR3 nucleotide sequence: TGTGCCAGCTCACCTATGGGTAGGACCGAAACCGGGGAGCTGTTTTTT.